The following is a T cell receptor beta chain sequence with its context. Its specificity is not known. The data are from a study of T cells expressing NK-cell markers. As for the study in general: Investigators obtained TCR beta repertoires from sorted CD3+CD56+NKG2C+, CD3+CD56+NKG2C- and CD3+CD56-NKG2C+ T cells. Findings of the study overall: Leadership of the CD3+CD56-NKG2C+ fraction also belonged to these clonotypes in several donors. In 5 to 7 donors, dominant NKG2C+ clonotypes were about 1.0-7.0% of CD8+ T cells.

Each CDR3 protein gets one entry in TCRdb, which reprocessed the 5' RACE reads and gives no DNA. With some 500,000 distinct CDR3 sequences in the sample, the ten largest clones hold 1.4% to 1.5%. Looked up from germline, CDR1 is LGHNA and CDR2 is YNFKEQ. CDR3 size: 15 residues. This TCR was sampled from a woman between 45 and 60 years old in good health. The material sequenced was blood T cells: a sorted CD56 or NKG2C T cell subset, CD4+ or CD8+ T cells, or bulk PBMC T cells (not recorded which). V and J are TRBV4-2 and TRBJ2-4; the D gene TCRdb calls, TRBD2, cannot be checked with no DNA. The CDR3 loop reads CASSQVSEGLNIQYF.